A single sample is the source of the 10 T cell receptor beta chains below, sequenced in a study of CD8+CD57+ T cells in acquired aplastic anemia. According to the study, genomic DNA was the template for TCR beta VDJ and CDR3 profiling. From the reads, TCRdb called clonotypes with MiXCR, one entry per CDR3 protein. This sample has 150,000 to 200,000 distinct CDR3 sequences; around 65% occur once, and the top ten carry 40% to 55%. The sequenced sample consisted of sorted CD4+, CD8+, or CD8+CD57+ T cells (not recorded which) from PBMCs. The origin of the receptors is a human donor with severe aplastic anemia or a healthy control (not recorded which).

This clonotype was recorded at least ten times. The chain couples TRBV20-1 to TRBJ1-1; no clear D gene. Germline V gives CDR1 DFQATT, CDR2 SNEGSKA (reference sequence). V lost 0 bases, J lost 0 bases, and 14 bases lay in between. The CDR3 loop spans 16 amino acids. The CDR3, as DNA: TGCAGTGCTAGAGATCATAGAAACGCCTTGAACACTGAAGCTTTCTTT. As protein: CSARDHRNALNTEAFF.

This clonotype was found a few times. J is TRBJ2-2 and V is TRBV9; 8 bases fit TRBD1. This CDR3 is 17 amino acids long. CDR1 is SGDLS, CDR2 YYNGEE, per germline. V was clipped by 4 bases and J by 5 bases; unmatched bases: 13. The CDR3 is CASSFLPGQDTTGELFF. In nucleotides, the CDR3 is TGTGCCAGCAGCTTCCTACCGGGACAGGACACTACCGGGGAGCTGTTTTTT. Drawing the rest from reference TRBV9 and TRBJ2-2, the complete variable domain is DSGVTQTPKHLITATGQRVTLRCSPRSGDLSVYWYQQSLDQGLQFLIQYYNGEERAKGNILERFSAQQFPDLHSELNLSSLELGDSALYFCASSFLPGQDTTGELFFGEGSRLTVL.

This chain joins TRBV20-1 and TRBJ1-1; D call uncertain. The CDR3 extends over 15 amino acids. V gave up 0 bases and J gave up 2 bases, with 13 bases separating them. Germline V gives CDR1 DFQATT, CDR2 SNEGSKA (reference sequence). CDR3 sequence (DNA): TGCAGTGCTAGAGATCAACTAGGGCCTAACACTGAAGCTTTCTTT. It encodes CSARDQLGPNTEAFF.

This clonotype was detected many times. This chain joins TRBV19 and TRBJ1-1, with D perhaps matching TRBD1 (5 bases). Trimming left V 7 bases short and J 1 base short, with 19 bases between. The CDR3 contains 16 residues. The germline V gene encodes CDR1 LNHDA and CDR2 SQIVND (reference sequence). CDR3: CASTLHLVGANTEAFF. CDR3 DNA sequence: TGTGCCAGTACCCTTCACCTGGTAGGGGCGAACACTGAAGCTTTCTTT.

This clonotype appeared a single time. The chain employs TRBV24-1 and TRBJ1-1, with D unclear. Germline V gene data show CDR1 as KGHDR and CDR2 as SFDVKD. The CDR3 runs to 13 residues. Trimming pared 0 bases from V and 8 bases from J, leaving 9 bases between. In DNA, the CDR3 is TGTGCCACCAGTGATTTGTCGCGGGAGGAAGCTTTCTTT. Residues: CATSDLSREEAFF.

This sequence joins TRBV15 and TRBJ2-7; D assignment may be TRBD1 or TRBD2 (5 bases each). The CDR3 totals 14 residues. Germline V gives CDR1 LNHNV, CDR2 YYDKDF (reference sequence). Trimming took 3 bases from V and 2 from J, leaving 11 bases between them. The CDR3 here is CATSSRDPAYEQYF. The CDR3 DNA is TGTGCCACCAGCAGCCGGGACCCAGCCTACGAGCAGTACTTC.

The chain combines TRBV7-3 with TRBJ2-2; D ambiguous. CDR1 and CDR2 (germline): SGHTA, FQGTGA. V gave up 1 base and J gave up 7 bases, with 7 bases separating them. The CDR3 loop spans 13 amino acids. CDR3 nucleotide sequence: TGTGCCAGCAGCTTAAATGTTTTCGGGGAGCTGTTTTTT. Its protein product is CASSLNVFGELFF.

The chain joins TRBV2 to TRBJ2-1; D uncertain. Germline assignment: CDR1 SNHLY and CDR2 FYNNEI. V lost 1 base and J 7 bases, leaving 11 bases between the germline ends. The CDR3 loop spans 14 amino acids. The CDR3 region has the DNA TGTGCCAGCAGTGAAGTTGGCCGAGAGAATGAGCAGTTCTTC. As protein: CASSEVGRENEQFF.

CDR3 DNA sequence: TGTGCCAGCAGCCCACGACAGGGTGATGCGGCAAATGAGCAGTTCTTC. Its protein is CASSPRQGDAANEQFF. The chain uses TRBV7-3 and TRBJ2-1; 7 bases agree with TRBD1. Germline loops: CDR1 SGHTA, CDR2 FQGTGA. After removal of 5 bases from V and 7 bases from J, the junction contained 14 bases not matched to a gene. The CDR3 extends over 16 amino acids.

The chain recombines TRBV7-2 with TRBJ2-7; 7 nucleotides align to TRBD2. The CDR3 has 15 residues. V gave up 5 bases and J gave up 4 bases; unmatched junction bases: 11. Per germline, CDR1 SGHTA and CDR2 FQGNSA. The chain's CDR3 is CASSKWGGESYEQYF. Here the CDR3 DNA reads TGTGCCAGCAGCAAATGGGGGGGAGAATCGTACGAGCAGTACTTC.